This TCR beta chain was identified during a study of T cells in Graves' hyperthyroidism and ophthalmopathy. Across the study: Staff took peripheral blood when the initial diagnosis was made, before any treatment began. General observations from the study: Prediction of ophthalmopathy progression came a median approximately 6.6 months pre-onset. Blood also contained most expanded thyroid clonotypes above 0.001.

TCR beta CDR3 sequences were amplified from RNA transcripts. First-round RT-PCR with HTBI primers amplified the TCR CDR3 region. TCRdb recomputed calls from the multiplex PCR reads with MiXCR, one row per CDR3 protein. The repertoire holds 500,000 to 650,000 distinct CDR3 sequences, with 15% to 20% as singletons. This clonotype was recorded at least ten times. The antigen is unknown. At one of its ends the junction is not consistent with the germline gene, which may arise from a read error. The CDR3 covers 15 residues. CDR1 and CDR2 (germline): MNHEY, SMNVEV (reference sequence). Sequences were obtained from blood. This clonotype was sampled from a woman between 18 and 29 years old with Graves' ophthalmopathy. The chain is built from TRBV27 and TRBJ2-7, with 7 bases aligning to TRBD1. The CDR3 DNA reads TGTGCCAGCAGTCTATCCGGACAGGAAGGCTACGAGCAGTACTTC. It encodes CASSLSGQEGYEQYF.